The entry below describes one T cell receptor (beta chain). Its antigen is still unknown. The data are from a study of graft-versus-host responses after intestinal transplantation. Findings and limits, study-wide: In recipient marrow, GvH clones were found, and some appeared first in ileum or blood.

V was clipped by 1 base and J by 5 bases; unmatched bases: 11. Germline V gene data show CDR1 as SGHTA and CDR2 as FQGNSA. The CDR3 covers 17 residues. The assay was immunoSEQ multiplex PCR, and TCRdb's table has in-frame clones only and misses some. This table has around 89,000 clones, 85% to 95% appearing once. The input for sequencing was unstimulated CD8+ T cells sorted from spleen or lymph node cells, taken before transplant. This TCR derives from a human donor who was the organ donor for an intestinal transplant. V and J are TRBV7-2 and TRBJ1-5; 7 bases map to TRBD1. CDR3 amino acids: CASSLEVSGTVDQPQHF. Written as DNA, the CDR3 is TGTGCCAGCAGCTTAGAAGTTTCCGGGACAGTGGATCAGCCCCAGCATTTT.